One sample yielded the 20 T cell receptor beta chains listed below, sequenced in a study of shared clonotypes between healthy human individuals. The data were produced by immunoSEQ multiplex PCR, yet TCRdb's version contains in-frame clones alone and is incomplete. The repertoire holds around 500,000 clones, around 78% seen once, with approximately 12% in the top ten. Input material: PBMCs. These receptors originate from a woman between 40 and 55 years old in good health. Some clones in this sample may be carry-over from other donors' samples.

V is TRBV7-3 and J is TRBJ2-1, with 11 bases fitting TRBD2. Germline V gene sequence: CDR1 SGHTA, CDR2 FQGTGA. This CDR3 has 13 amino acids. J was trimmed by 7 bases and V by 5 bases; bases with no gene match: 1. CDR3 sequence (DNA): TGTGCCAGCAGCCGGACTAGCGGGAATGAGCAGTTCTTC. It codes for CASSRTSGNEQFF.

This clone showed up just a few times. The V call is TRBV29-1, the J call TRBJ2-7; 9 bases match TRBD2. The CDR3 runs 17 residues. Germline lookup yields CDR1 SQVTM and CDR2 ANQGSEA. J lost 2 bases, V lost 3 bases, and 14 bases had no gene match. Here the CDR3 reads CSVDTSGHFITTYEQYF. CDR3 DNA: TGCAGCGTTGACACTAGCGGGCACTTCATCACAACCTACGAGCAGTACTTC.

The chain recombines TRBV2 with TRBJ2-2, with 9 positions matching TRBD2. CDR3 length: 15 residues. V was pared by 3 bases and J by 5 bases, with 4 bases of the junction left unmatched. Looked up from germline, CDR1 is SNHLY and CDR2 is FYNNEI. The CDR3 here is CASSERAGGTGELFF. The CDR3 DNA reads TGTGCCAGCAGTGAGCGGGCGGGAGGGACCGGGGAGCTGTTTTTT. The full variable domain, completed using reference TRBV2 and TRBJ2-2, is EPEVTQTPSHQVTQMGQEVILRCVPISNHLYFYWYRQILGQKVEFLVSFYNNEISEKSEIFDDQFSVERPDGSNFTLKIRSTKLEDSAMYFCASSERAGGTGELFFGEGSRLTVL.

V and J are TRBV6-1 and TRBJ1-3; tentative D call: TRBD1 (5 bases). Deletions cut 5 bases from V and 2 bases from J, with 13 bases between. CDR1 and CDR2 from the germline V gene are MNHNS and SASEGT. This CDR3 spans 15 amino acids. The CDR3 region is CASSWSGIAGNTIYF. DNA of the CDR3: TGTGCCAGCAGTTGGTCAGGGATTGCTGGAAACACCATATATTTT.

Concerning this clone: Just one base apart from a much larger clone, this may be a read error. The V and J genes are TRBV7-9 and TRBJ2-3, with TRBD2 matching 7 bases. The CDR3 length is 16 residues. J lost 8 bases, V lost 4 bases, and 15 bases had no gene match. CDR1 and CDR2 (germline): SEHNR, FQNEAQ (reference sequence). The CDR3 region has the DNA TGTGCCAGCAGCTCTGGACTAGGTATGATGGCGGGTACGCAGTATTTT. Its protein is CASSSGLGMMAGTQYF.

The CDR3 DNA reads as TGTGCCAGCAGCTCCTCTATTCATGAGCAGTTCTTC. Translated, it gives CASSSSIHEQFF. The rearrangement joins TRBV7-9 to TRBJ2-1, with D uncertain. The V end lost 4 bases, the J end lost 8 bases, and 9 bases lay between the germline ends. Per germline, CDR1 SEHNR and CDR2 FQNEAQ (reference sequence). The CDR3 totals 12 residues. The variable domain in full, completed from reference TRBV7-9 and TRBJ2-1, reads DTGVSQNPRHKITKRGQNVTFRCDPISEHNRLYWYRQTLGQGPEFLTYFQNEAQLEKSRLLSDRFSAERPKGSFSTLEIQRTEQGDSAMYLCASSSSIHEQFFGPGTRLTVL.

This clone was counted only a few times. The CDR3 loop reads CASSDSYGGTGELFF. CDR3 sequence (DNA): TGTGCCAGCAGTGACAGCTACGGGGGCACCGGGGAGCTGTTTTTT. The chain uses TRBV6-4 and TRBJ2-2; possible D gene TRBD2, 6 bases. This CDR3 contains 15 residues. Trimming left V 2 bases short and J 4 bases short, with 11 bases between. Per the germline V gene, CDR1 is MRHNA and CDR2 is SNTAGT.

V and J are TRBV19 and TRBJ2-3; D possibly corresponds to TRBD1 (6 bases). Germline CDR1 LNHDA, CDR2 SQIVND (reference sequence). Trimming shortened V by 3 bases and J by 3 bases, and 13 bases separated the two germline ends. CDR3 length equals 15 residues. CDR3 loop: CASSMQGMRTDTQYF. DNA for the CDR3: TGTGCCAGTAGTATGCAGGGGATGAGGACAGATACGCAGTATTTT.

The chain recombines TRBV28 with TRBJ2-7; 12 bases line up with TRBD2. V dropped 5 bases and J dropped 4; count of bases not matched to a gene: 9. The CDR3 runs 16 residues. The germline CDR1 and CDR2 sequences are MDHEN and SYDVKM. CDR3 region: CASSLLTSGRKYEQYF. For the CDR3, the DNA is TGTGCCAGCAGTCTCCTGACTAGCGGGAGAAAATACGAGCAGTACTTC.

The chain joins TRBV7-8 to TRBJ1-5; no reliable D call. This CDR3 spans 17 amino acids. Trimming took off 5 bases at V and 0 bases at J, with 17 bases between the two ends. The germline gives CDR1 SGHVS, CDR2 FQNEAQ. This chain's CDR3 is CASSPRRVGYSNQPQHF. CDR3 DNA sequence: TGTGCCAGCAGCCCCAGAAGAGTGGGATATAGCAATCAGCCCCAGCATTTT.

This clone was detected only once. A single base is all that separates this from a far larger clone, so a read error is likely. The same CDR3 can be traced to other DNA sequences in this sample. The chain recombines TRBV15 with TRBJ1-1; 8 bases fit TRBD1. The CDR3 length is 15 residues. Germline loops: CDR1 LNHNV, CDR2 YYDKDF (reference sequence). As DNA, the CDR3 is TGTGCCACCAGCAGAGGGACAGGGTATTTCACTGAAGCTTTCTTC. This translates into CATSRGTGYFTEAFF.

This clone was seen once. This rearrangement joins TRBV6-5 to TRBJ2-1; 8 nucleotides match TRBD1. Trimming cost V 7 bases and J 2 bases; bases outside gene matches: 4. Germline-derived CDR1 and CDR2 are MNHEY and SVGAGI. The CDR3 is made up of 14 amino acids. The CDR3 nucleotides read TGTGCCAGCAACCCGACAGGGGCCTACAATGAGCAGTTCTTC. Protein: CASNPTGAYNEQFF.

The chain links TRBV29-1 to TRBJ2-5, with D perhaps being TRBD1 or TRBD2 (5 bases each). This CDR3 has 14 amino acids. Per the germline V gene, CDR1 is SQVTM and CDR2 is ANQGSEA. V lost 0 bases to trimming and J lost 2 bases, with 10 bases between them. This CDR3 is CSVEDLGGQETQYF. The CDR3, as DNA: TGCAGCGTTGAAGACCTTGGGGGACAAGAGACCCAGTACTTC.

The chain recombines TRBV5-1 with TRBJ1-3; TRBD1 might be the D (5 bases). The CDR3 covers 15 residues. Germline V gene sequence: CDR1 SGHRS, CDR2 YFSETQ. The V gene lost 1 base and the J gene lost 0 bases, with 8 bases spanning the gap. The CDR3 coding sequence is TGCGCCAGCAGCTTGACAGGAAACTCTGGAAACACCATATATTTT. Translated: CASSLTGNSGNTIYF.

The rearrangement links TRBV11-2 to TRBJ1-3; TRBD1 matches at 10 bases. Germline lookup yields CDR1 SGHAT and CDR2 FQNNGV. The CDR3 totals 17 residues. J gave up 8 bases and V 5 bases, and 15 bases lay outside the gene matches. The CDR3 DNA sequence: TGTGCCAGCAGCCTCTCCCTCCTGAGGGACAGGGGATACACCATATATTTT. It specifies CASSLSLLRDRGYTIYF.

Concerning this clone: Other DNA sequences in the sample encode the same CDR3. The chain couples TRBV18 to TRBJ2-5; D ambiguous. CDR1 and CDR2 from the germline V gene are KGHSH and LQKENI. The ends were cut back, 2 bases at V and 2 bases at J, with 3 bases in the middle. The CDR3 is made up of 12 amino acids. DNA for the CDR3: TGTGCCAGCTCACCAGTACAAGAGACCCAGTACTTC. It specifies CASSPVQETQYF.

The chain is built from TRBV25-1 and TRBJ2-1; TRBD2 matches 7 bases. Unmatched junction bases numbered 13, after V lost 10 bases and J lost 1 base. The CDR3 loop spans 16 amino acids. CDR1 and CDR2 (germline): MGHDK, SYGVNS. The CDR3 spells CATHPGAGRSYNEQFF. CDR3 sequence (DNA): TGTGCCACCCACCCGGGAGCGGGAAGATCCTACAATGAGCAGTTCTTC.

DNA for the CDR3: TGTGCCAGCAGCTCGAACAGGGGCCTTGAAGCTTTCTTT. It encodes CASSSNRGLEAFF. V is TRBV6-5 and J is TRBJ1-1; 7 nucleotides agree with TRBD1. The ends lost 6 bases at V and 7 bases at J; junction bases unmatched: 8. This CDR3 has 13 amino acids. From germline, CDR1 is MNHEY and CDR2 SVGAGI.

The chain uses TRBV27 and TRBJ2-7; 9 positions agree with TRBD2. There are 14 residues in the CDR3. Germline assignment: CDR1 MNHEY and CDR2 SMNVEV (reference sequence). The V segment lost 3 bases and the J segment 6 bases; nucleotides outside the gene matches: 6. The CDR3 DNA follows: TGTGCCAGCAGTTTCTTAGCGGGAGTGGGCGAGCAGTACTTC. Translated, it gives CASSFLAGVGEQYF.

This chain links TRBV6-4 with TRBJ1-2; D gene ambiguous. There are 9 residues in the CDR3. V lost 6 bases to trimming and J lost 7 bases, with 3 bases between them. Germline V CDR1 and CDR2: MRHNA, SNTAGT. The CDR3 DNA follows: TGTGCCAGCAGAGGTGGCTACACCTTC. It yields the protein CASRGGYTF.